Given below is one T cell receptor beta chain in context. Its antigen is unknown. For this mouse receptor, gene names and germline sequences are murine. Sequencing ends 1 residue short of the CDR3 end; the germline J gene provides the rest. The entry originates in a study of tissue T cells after allogeneic stem cell transplantation (dated by TCRdb to 2022 to 2024). General notes on the study: The study profiled TCR beta repertoires across many tissues from research autopsies of patients with and without GVHD, plus mouse models of GVHD. On the human side, the study was prospective and observational, with no blinding or randomization.

Results the study describes overall, beyond this receptor: Which tissue TCRs were alloreactive or antigen-specific was not determined in the study, and some clones might have been persisting host cells. A small and clinically heterogeneous patient cohort was studied, and sampling depth was acknowledged as a limitation. Within patients, how anatomically similar tissues were was a major factor shaping TCR repertoire composition, regardless of disease or transplant status. In both patients and mice, T cells from blood and spleen picked up only a limited part of the TCR repertoire that was detected in tissues. Only a few T cell clones appeared in more than one patient, yet motif-based clustering showed tissue-specific repertoire signatures that were shared between patients.

The CDR3 measures 14 amino acids from cysteine to phenylalanine. Part of the CDR3 DNA is given, 39 bases translated from base 1. Relative to germline, V is 4 bases shorter and J is 1 base shorter, with 7 bases between their ends. In the germline V gene, CDR1 corresponds to LGHNA and CDR2 to YSYQKL. Receptor libraries were prepared by the immunoSEQ multiplex PCR assay. Adaptive Biotechnologies performed the TCRbeta CDR3 sequencing at survey depth and reported CDR3 sequences, V/J genes, productive frequency and template counts. TCR beta CDR3 regions were amplified from genomic DNA rather than RNA. The authors processed their data as follows. Jensen-Shannon divergence was used to quantify pairwise repertoire overlap between tissues, with a value of 1 meaning complete divergence and a value of 0 meaning identical repertoires. Tissues were grouped by single-linkage agglomerative hierarchical clustering of pairwise JSD values, and the clustering results were shown as dendrograms. GLIPH2 was applied to all patient samples using simulation_depth 1000, kmer_min_depth 3, and cdr3_length_cutoff 8, and only groups with more than two unique CDR3s were retained. A standardized tissue-overlap score was calculated by extrapolating Jaccard GLIPH-group overlap across patients to a standard repertoire size of 1000 clones. Linear mixed-effect models, with tissue included as a fixed effect and individual included as a random effect, were used to assess associations of diversity with clinical or experimental variables. TCRdb retrieved this table from immuneACCESS and kept in-frame rearrangements only. Not all clones are present; in checked studies, unresolved V genes account for under half, and no reason is known for the remainder. The V and J calls and clone size were taken over from that table, and D and trimming were inferred from the DNA. Present in this sample are roughly 20,000 clones, more than 65% of which were seen just once. Approximately 0.41% of the sample goes to the ten largest clones.

The receptor comes from a female BALB/c mouse in good health. Mice from this strain have the MHC haplotype H2-d. Recombination connected TRBV2 to TRBJ1-4; perhaps TRBD1 is the D gene, with 6 bases matching. Source material: blood. CDR3 sequence: CASSRTASNERLFF. Incomplete CDR3 DNA: TGTGCCAGCAGCCGGACAGCTTCCAACGAAAGATTATTT.